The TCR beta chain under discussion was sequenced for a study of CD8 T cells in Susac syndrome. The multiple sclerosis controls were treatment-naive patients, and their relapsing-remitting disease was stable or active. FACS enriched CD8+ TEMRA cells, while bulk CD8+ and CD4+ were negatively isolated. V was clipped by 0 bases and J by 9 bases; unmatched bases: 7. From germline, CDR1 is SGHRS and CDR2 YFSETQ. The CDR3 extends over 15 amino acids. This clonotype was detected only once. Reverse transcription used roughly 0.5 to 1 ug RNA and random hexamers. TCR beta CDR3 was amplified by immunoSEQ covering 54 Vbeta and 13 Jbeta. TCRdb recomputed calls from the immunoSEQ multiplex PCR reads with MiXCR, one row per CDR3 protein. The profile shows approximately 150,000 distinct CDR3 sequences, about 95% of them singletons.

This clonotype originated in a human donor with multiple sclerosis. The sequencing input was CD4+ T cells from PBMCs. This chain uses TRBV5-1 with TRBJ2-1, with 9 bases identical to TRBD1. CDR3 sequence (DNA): TGCGCCAGCAGCTTGGACGGGACAGGGTGGAGTGAGCAGTTCTTC. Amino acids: CASSLDGTGWSEQFF.